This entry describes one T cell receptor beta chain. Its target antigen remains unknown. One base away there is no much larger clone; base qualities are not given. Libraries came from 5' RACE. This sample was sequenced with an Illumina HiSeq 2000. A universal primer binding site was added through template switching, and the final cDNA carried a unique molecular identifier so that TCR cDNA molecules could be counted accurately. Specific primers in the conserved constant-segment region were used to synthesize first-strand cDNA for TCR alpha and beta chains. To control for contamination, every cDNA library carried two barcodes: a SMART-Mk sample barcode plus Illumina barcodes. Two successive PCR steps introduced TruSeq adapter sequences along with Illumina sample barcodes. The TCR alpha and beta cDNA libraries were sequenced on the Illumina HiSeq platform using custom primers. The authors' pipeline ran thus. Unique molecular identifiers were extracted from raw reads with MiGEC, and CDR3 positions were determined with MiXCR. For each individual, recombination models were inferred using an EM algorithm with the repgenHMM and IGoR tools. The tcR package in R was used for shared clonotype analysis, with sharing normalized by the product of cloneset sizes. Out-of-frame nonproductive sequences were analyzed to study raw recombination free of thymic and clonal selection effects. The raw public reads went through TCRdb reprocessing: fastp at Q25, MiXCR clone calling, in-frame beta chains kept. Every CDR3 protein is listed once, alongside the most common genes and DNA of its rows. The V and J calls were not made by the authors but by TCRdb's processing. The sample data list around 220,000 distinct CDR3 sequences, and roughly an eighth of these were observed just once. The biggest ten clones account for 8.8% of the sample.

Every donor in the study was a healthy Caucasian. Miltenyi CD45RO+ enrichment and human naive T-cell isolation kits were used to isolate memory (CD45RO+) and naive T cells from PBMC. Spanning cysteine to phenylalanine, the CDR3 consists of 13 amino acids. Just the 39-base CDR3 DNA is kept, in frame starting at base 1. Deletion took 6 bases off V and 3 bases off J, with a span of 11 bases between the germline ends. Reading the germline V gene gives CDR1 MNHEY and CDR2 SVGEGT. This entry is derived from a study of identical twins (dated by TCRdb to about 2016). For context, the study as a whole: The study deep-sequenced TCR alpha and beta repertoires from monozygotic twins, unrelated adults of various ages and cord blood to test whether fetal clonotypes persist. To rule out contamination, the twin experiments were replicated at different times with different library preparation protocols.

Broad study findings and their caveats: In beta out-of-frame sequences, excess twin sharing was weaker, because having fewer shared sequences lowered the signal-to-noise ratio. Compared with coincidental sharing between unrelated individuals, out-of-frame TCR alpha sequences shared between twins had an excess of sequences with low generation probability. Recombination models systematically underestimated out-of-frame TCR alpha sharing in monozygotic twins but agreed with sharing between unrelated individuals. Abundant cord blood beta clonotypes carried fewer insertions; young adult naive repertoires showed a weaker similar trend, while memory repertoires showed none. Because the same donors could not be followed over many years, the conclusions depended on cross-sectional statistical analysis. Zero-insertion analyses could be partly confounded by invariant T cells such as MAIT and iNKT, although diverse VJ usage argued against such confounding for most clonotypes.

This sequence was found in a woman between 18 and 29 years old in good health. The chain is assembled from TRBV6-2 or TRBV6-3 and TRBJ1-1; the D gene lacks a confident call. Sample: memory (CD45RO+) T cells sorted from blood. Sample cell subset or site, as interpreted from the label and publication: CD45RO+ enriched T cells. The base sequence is TGTGCCAGCAGCTCTTTGCAGGACACTGAAGCTTTCTTT. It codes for CASSSLQDTEAFF.